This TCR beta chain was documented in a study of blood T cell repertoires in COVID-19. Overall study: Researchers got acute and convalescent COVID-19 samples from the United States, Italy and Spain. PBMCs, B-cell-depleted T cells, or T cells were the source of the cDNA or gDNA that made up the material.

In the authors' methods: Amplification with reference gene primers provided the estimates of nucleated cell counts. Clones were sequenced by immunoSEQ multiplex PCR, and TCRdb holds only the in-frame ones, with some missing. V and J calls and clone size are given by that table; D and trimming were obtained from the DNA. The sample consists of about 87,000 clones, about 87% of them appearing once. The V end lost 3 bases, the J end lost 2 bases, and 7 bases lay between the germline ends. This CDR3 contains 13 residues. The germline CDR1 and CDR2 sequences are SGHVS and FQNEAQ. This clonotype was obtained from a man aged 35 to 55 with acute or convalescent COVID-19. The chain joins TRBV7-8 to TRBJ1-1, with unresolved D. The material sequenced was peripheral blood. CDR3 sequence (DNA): TGTGCCAGCAGCTTTGAGAGAAACACTGAAGCTTTCTTT. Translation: CASSFERNTEAFF.